This T cell receptor beta chain appears in the sequencing data of a study of blood T cells in healthy people across ages. Through a sample-barcoded 5' primer and a J-beta primer mix, a second PCR was run for 7 to 11 cycles. In TCRdb, the 5' RACE reads were re-called with MiXCR into one record per CDR3 protein. Here the sample spans almost 300,000 distinct CDR3 sequences, 25% to 30% being singletons. The study recruited healthy Caucasian donors from Russia who were aged roughly 6 to 95. A note on this clonotype: Its matching antigen is unknown.

The study's findings and limits: Diversity estimates from one million T cells were considered underestimates.

CDR1 KGHSH and CDR2 LQKENI come from the germline V gene. CDR3 size: 14 residues. The junction had 2 bases not matched to a gene; V was cut back by 1 base and J by 6 bases. The source is a woman in her 70s in good health. This chain uses TRBV18 with TRBJ2-4, with 8 bases matching TRBD1. The sample consisted of blood. The CDR3 loop is CASSPLGQANIQYF. The CDR3 coding sequence is TGTGCCAGCTCACCACTGGGACAGGCAAACATTCAGTACTTC.